Listed below are T cell receptor beta chains from one sample, sequenced in a study of T cell repertoires in cytomegalovirus infection. TCRdb used MiXCR to reprocess the reads, holding one entry per CDR3 protein. The table lists more than 350,000 distinct CDR3 sequences, about a third of them singletons. Sequencing was done on a sample of PBMCs. These receptors came from a human donor in good health (CMV status not recorded). Some clones in this sample may be carry-over from other donors' samples. The CDR3 runs from the conserved cysteine through the conserved F or W. A D gene is named only where the DNA matches it firmly. Only part of the rows carry a size: once, few, many, or a class if the clone is expanded.

clone_size d_call j_call v_call cdr3_aa cdr3_nt
many . TRBJ1-3 TRBV7-8 CASSLGGGNTIYF TGTGCCAGCAGCTTAGGGGGAGGAAACACCATATATTTT
few TRBD1 TRBJ1-1 TRBV4-1 CASSQLPTGGITEAFF TGCGCCAGCAGCCAACTACCGACAGGGGGCATTACTGAAGCTTTCTTT
. . TRBJ2-4 TRBV5-6 CASSFQVSKNIQYF TGTGCCAGCAGCTTCCAGGTATCCAAAAACATTCAGTACTTC
. . TRBJ1-2 TRBV27 CASGPQGEGYTF TGTGCCAGCGGCCCACAAGGGGAGGGCTACACCTTC
. . TRBJ1-3 TRBV12-3/TRBV12-4 CATQRNTIYF TGTGCCACCCAGAGGAACACCATATATTTT
. . TRBJ1-4 TRBV2 CASRSRSTNEKLFF TGTGCCAGCAGGTCAAGGTCAACTAATGAAAAACTGTTTTTT
many TRBD2 TRBJ2-1 TRBV7-2 CASSLSGGAAYNEQFF TGTGCCAGCAGCTTGAGCGGGGGGGCCGCCTACAATGAGCAGTTCTTC
. . TRBJ1-2 TRBV25-1 CASSEFKGQGPYTF TGTGCCAGCAGTGAATTTAAGGGACAAGGGCCTTACACCTTC
. . TRBJ2-3 TRBV4-3 CASSQDLGGPPQSTDTQYF TGCGCCAGCAGCCAAGATCTGGGGGGCCCGCCCCAAAGCACAGATACGCAGTATTTT
few TRBD2 TRBJ2-2 TRBV28 CASKIGGGTGELFF TGTGCCAGCAAAATTGGCGGGGGAACCGGGGAGCTGTTTTTT
few TRBD1 TRBJ1-2 TRBV7-2 CASSPTGQGYTF TGTGCCAGCAGCCCGACAGGGCAAGGCTACACCTTC
. . TRBJ2-1 TRBV6-8 CASSIQNYNEQFF TGTGCCAGCAGTATCCAAAACTACAATGAGCAGTTCTTC
. TRBD1 TRBJ2-1 TRBV9 CASGVVDRYNEQFF TGTGCCAGCGGCGTTGTGGACAGGTACAATGAGCAGTTCTTC
few . TRBJ2-1 TRBV29-1 CSVEERGRGGNEQFF TGCAGCGTTGAAGAGCGGGGGAGAGGGGGCAATGAGCAGTTCTTC
many . TRBJ1-1 TRBV12-3/TRBV12-4 CASSLQGVGFEAFF TGTGCCAGCAGTTTACAGGGAGTCGGGTTTGAAGCTTTCTTT
few . TRBJ1-1 TRBV20-1 CSASRFATTEAFF TGCAGTGCCAGCAGATTCGCCACAACTGAAGCTTTCTTT
. . TRBJ1-2 TRBV27 CASSLTWRGAQGYTF TGTGCCAGCAGTCTCACATGGAGGGGGGCGCAGGGCTACACCTTC
. TRBD1 TRBJ2-1 TRBV2 CASVTGNNEQFF TGTGCCAGCGTGACAGGGAACAATGAGCAGTTCTTC
many . TRBJ1-5 TRBV12-3/TRBV12-4 CASSLTSVNPAEQPQHF TGTGCCAGCAGTTTAACTAGCGTCAACCCGGCAGAACAGCCCCAGCATTTT
. . TRBJ2-7 TRBV27 CASSLLASSTYEQYF TGTGCCAGCAGTTTATTGGCTAGCTCCACCTACGAGCAGTACTTC
many TRBD1 TRBJ1-6 TRBV18 CASSPLQGGFENSPLHF TGTGCCAGCTCACCGCTACAGGGGGGGTTTGAGAATTCACCCCTCCACTTT
once . TRBJ1-4 TRBV12-3/TRBV12-4 CASSPGSGAEKLFF TGTGCCAGCAGCCCCGGGTCAGGGGCTGAAAAACTGTTTTTT
. TRBD1 TRBJ2-4 TRBV6-6 CASSSYSGTGGGGGSHF TGTGCCAGCAGTTCCTACTCTGGGACAGGGGGTGGGGGGGGCAGTCACTTC
few . TRBJ2-2 TRBV20-1 CSALSGTAYDNTGELFF TGCAGTGCTCTCTCCGGGACCGCCTATGACAACACCGGGGAGCTGTTTTTT
many TRBD1 TRBJ1-3 TRBV12-3/TRBV12-4 CASSTGDGNTIYF TGTGCCAGCAGCACAGGGGACGGAAACACCATATATTTT
. . TRBJ2-3 TRBV4-1 CASSQDKGQGTDTQYF TGTGCCAGCAGCCAAGATAAGGGACAAGGCACAGATACGCAGTATTTT
many . TRBJ1-1 TRBV4-1 CASSHRVWDTEAFF TGCGCCAGCAGCCACAGGGTGTGGGACACTGAAGCTTTCTTT
many TRBD2 TRBJ2-6 TRBV7-2 CASSRLLSGGAGANVLTF TGTGCCAGCAGCCGCCTTCTTAGCGGGGGGGCTGGGGCCAACGTCCTGACTTTC
. TRBD2 TRBJ2-5 TRBV7-6 CASSSGLGGRETQYF TGTGCCAGCAGCTCGGGACTAGGGGGACGGGAGACCCAGTACTTC
. . TRBJ2-7 TRBV7-2 CASSTYPRGIHEQYF TGTGCCAGCAGCACATACCCCAGGGGCATACACGAGCAGTACTTC
. . TRBJ1-4 TRBV28 CASSLTVTNEKLFF TGTGCCAGCAGTTTGACAGTAACTAATGAAAAACTGTTTTTT
. . TRBJ2-2 TRBV12-3/TRBV12-4 CASSLKPNTGELFF TGTGCCAGCAGTTTGAAGCCGAACACCGGGGAGCTGTTTTTT
few . TRBJ2-5 TRBV29-1 CSVESDRNQETQYF TGCAGCGTTGAAAGCGACAGAAACCAAGAGACCCAGTACTTC
few . TRBJ2-5 TRBV10-2 CASSESSRGAQETQYF TGCGCCAGCAGTGAGTCGAGTAGGGGGGCCCAGGAGACCCAGTACTTC
few . TRBJ2-7 TRBV4-3 CASSQVSFGTYEQYF TGCGCCAGCAGCCAAGTTTCGTTTGGGACCTACGAGCAGTACTTC
. . TRBJ2-5 TRBV7-9 CASSLAEGHQETQYF TGTGCCAGCAGCTTAGCGGAAGGCCACCAAGAGACCCAGTACTTC
. . TRBJ1-2 TRBV6-1 CASSEYFTGPVYGYTF TGTGCCAGCAGTGAATACTTTACAGGTCCCGTCTATGGCTACACCTTC